This T cell receptor (beta chain) originates from a study of T cell responses to AZD1222 COVID-19 vaccine. Study-wide points: Spike regions recognized by vaccine-associated CD4 TCRs spanned the protein, led by 160-218 and 743-854. Once two AZD1222 doses were given, Spike-specific TCR breadth and depth went up.

CDR3 size: 13 residues. The germline CDR1 and CDR2 sequences are MNHEY and SMNVEV (reference sequence). V gave up 6 bases and J gave up 0 bases, with 5 bases separating them. To note about this clone: Antigen specificity is unknown.

Clones were read by immunoSEQ multiplex PCR, and TCRdb kept only the in-frame ones, dropping some. This table has about 110,000 clones, approximately 90% appearing once. This sequence originates from an adult who received the AZD1222 COVID-19 vaccine. The gene calls are TRBV27 and TRBJ1-4; D remains unclear. Sequenced material: peripheral blood, taken 28 days after the second AZD1222 dose. The DNA for the CDR3 is TGTGCCAGCAGGCCAGCAACTAATGAAAAACTGTTTTTT. Translation: CASRPATNEKLFF.